This TCR beta chain was documented in a study of CD8 T cells in Susac syndrome. In germline, CDR1 is SEHNR, CDR2 FQNEAQ (reference sequence). This CDR3 region has 11 residues. Unmatched junction bases numbered 0, after V lost 7 bases and J lost 5 bases. Multiple sclerosis controls were treatment-naive patients with stable or active relapsing-remitting disease. FACS enriched CD8+ TEMRA cells, while bulk CD8+ and CD4+ were negatively isolated. With random hexamers, 0.5 to 1 ug RNA was reverse transcribed. An immunoSEQ multiplex PCR generated amplified TCR beta CDR3 products spanning 54 Vbeta and 13 Jbeta. A single record per CDR3 protein comes from TCRdb applying MiXCR to the immunoSEQ multiplex PCR reads. The sample consists of about 300,000 distinct CDR3 sequences, about 92% of them appearing once.

Material: CD4+ T cells from PBMCs. The TCR sequence derives from a human donor with multiple sclerosis. The rearrangement joins TRBV7-9 to TRBJ1-1; TRBD1 aligns across 8 bases. CDR3 sequence reads: CASNRGTEAFF. The CDR3 nucleotides are TGTGCCAGCAACAGGGGGACTGAAGCTTTCTTT.